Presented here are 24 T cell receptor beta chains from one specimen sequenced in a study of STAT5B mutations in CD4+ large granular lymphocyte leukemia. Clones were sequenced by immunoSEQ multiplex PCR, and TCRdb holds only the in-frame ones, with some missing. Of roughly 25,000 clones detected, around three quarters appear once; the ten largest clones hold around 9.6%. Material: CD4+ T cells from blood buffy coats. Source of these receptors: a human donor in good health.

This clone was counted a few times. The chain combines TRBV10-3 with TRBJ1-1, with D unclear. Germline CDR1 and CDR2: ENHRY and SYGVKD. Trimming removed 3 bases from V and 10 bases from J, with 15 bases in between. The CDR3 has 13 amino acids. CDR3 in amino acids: CAISDIYGPPAFF. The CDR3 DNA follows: TGTGCCATCAGTGACATCTACGGGCCGCCAGCTTTCTTT.

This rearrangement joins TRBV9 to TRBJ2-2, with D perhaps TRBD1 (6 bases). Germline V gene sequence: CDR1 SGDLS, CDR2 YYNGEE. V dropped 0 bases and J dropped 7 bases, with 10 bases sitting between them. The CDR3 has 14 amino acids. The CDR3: CASSVAAGVGELFF. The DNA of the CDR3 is TGTGCCAGCAGCGTAGCGGCAGGGGTCGGGGAGCTGTTTTTT.

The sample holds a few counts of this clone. DNA for the CDR3: TGTGCCAGCAGTCCCGGCCCGCCGAACACTGAAGCTTTCTTT. This codes for CASSPGPPNTEAFF. V and J are TRBV28 and TRBJ1-1; the D is unclear. The V gene lost 5 bases and the J gene lost 1 base, with 11 bases spanning the gap. The CDR3 has 14 residues. In germline, CDR1 is MDHEN, CDR2 SYDVKM. The entire variable domain, with the rest obtained from reference TRBV28 and TRBJ1-1, is as follows: DVKVTQSSRYLVKRTGEKVFLECVQDMDHENMFWYRQDPGLGLRLIYFSYDVKMKEKGDIPEGYSVSREKKERFSLILESASTNQTSMYLCASSPGPPNTEAFFGQGTRLTVV.

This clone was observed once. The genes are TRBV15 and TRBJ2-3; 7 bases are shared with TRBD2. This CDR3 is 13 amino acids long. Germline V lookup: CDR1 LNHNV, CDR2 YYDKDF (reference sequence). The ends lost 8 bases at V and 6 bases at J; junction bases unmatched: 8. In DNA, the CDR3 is TGTGCCACCGTGGGACTAAGTCCCGATACGCAGTATTTT. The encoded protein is CATVGLSPDTQYF.

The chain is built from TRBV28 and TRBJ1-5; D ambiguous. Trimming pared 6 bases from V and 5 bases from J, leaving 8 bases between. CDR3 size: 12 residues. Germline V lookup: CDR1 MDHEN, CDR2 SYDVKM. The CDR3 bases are TGTGCCAGCAGAAGGGCCGATCAGCCCCAGCATTTT. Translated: CASRRADQPQHF. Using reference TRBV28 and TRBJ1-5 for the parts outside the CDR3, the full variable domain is DVKVTQSSRYLVKRTGEKVFLECVQDMDHENMFWYRQDPGLGLRLIYFSYDVKMKEKGDIPEGYSVSREKKERFSLILESASTNQTSMYLCASRRADQPQHFGDGTRLSIL.

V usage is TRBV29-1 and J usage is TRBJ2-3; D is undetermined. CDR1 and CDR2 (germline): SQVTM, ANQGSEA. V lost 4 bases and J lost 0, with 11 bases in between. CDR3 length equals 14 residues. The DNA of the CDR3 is TGCAGCGTTGGTCACCGACTTAGCACAGATACGCAGTATTTT. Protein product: CSVGHRLSTDTQYF.

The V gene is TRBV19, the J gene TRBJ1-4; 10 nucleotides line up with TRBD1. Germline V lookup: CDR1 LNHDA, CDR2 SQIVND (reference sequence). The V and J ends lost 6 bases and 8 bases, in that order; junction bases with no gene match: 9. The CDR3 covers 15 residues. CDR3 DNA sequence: TGTGCCAGTAGCCGACGGGACAGGGGTTGGGAAAAACTGTTTTTT. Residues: CASSRRDRGWEKLFF. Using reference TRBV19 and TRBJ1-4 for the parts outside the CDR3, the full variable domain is DGGITQSPKYLFRKEGQNVTLSCEQNLNHDAMYWYRQDPGQGLRLIYYSQIVNDFQKGDIAEGYSVSREKKESFPLTVTSAQKNPTAFYLCASSRRDRGWEKLFFGSGTQLSVL.

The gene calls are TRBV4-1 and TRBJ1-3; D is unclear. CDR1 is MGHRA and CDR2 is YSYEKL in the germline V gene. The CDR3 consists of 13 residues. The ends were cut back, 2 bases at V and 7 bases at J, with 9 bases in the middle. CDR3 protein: CASSQPISNTIYF. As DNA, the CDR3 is TGCGCCAGCAGCCAACCGATTAGTAACACCATATATTTT.

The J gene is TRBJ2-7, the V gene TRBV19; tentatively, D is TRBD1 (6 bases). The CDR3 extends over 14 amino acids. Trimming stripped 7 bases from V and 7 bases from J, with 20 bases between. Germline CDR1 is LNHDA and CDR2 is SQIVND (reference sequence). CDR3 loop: CASISTGRPKEQYF. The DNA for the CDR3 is TGTGCCAGTATATCCACAGGGCGTCCTAAGGAGCAGTACTTC. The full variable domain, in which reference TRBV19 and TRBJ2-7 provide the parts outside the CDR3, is DGGITQSPKYLFRKEGQNVTLSCEQNLNHDAMYWYRQDPGQGLRLIYYSQIVNDFQKGDIAEGYSVSREKKESFPLTVTSAQKNPTAFYLCASISTGRPKEQYFGPGTRLTVT.

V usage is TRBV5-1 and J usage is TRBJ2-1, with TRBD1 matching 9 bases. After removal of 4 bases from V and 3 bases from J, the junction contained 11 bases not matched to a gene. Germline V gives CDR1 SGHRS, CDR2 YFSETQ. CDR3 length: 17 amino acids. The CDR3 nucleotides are TGCGCCAGCAGCCCCGGGGGCGGGACAGGGAACTACAATGAGCAGTTCTTC. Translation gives CASSPGGGTGNYNEQFF.

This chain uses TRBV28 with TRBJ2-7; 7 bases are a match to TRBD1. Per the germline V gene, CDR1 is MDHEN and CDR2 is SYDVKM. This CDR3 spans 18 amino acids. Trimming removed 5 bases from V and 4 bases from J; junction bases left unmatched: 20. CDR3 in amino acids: CASSISTGLGTILYEQYF. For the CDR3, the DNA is TGTGCCAGCAGTATCTCGACAGGGCTGGGGACAATCCTATACGAGCAGTACTTC.

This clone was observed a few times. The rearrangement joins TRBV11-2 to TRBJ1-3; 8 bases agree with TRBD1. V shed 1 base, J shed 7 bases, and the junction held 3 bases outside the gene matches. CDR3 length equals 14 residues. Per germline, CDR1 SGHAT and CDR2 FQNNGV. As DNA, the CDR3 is TGTGCCAGCAGCTTAGGGACAGGGAGGAACACCATATATTTT. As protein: CASSLGTGRNTIYF.

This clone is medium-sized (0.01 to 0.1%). The CDR3: CASSLSSTRLAGGNEQFF. The CDR3 DNA reads as TGTGCCAGCAGTTTATCGTCCACGCGACTAGCGGGAGGAAATGAGCAGTTCTTC. V and J are TRBV27 and TRBJ2-1, with 13 bases identical to TRBD2. The germline V gene encodes CDR1 MNHEY and CDR2 SMNVEV (reference sequence). Losses at the gene ends were 0 bases for V and 7 bases for J; bases not matched to a gene: 9. CDR3 length equals 18 residues.

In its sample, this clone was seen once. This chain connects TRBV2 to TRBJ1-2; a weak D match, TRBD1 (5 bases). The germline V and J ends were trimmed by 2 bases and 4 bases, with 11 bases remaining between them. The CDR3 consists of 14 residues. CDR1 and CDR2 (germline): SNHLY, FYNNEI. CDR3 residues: CASSEQDKTYGYTF. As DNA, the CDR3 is TGTGCCAGCAGTGAACAGGACAAAACCTATGGCTACACCTTC.

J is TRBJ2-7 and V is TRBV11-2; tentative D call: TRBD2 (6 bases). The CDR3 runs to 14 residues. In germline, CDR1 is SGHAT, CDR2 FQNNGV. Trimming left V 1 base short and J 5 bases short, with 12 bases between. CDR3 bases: TGTGCCAGCAGCTTAGCGGGAGCCACCAACGAGCAGTACTTC. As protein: CASSLAGATNEQYF. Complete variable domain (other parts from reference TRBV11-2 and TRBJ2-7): EAGVAQSPRYKIIEKRQSVAFWCNPISGHATLYWYQQILGQGPKLLIQFQNNGVVDDSQLPKDRFSAERLKGVDSTLKIQPAKLEDSAVYLCASSLAGATNEQYFGPGTRLTVT.

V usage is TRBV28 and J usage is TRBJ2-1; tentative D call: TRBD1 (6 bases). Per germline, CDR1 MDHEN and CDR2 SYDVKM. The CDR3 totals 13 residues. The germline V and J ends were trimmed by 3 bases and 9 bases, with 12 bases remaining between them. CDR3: CASSFTGLGEQFF. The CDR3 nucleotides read TGTGCCAGCAGTTTCACAGGGCTCGGTGAGCAGTTCTTC.

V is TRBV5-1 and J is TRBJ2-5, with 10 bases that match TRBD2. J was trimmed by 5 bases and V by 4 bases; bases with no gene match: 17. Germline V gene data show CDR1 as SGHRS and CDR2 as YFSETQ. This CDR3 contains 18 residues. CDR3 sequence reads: CASSRWTSGYLLGETQYF. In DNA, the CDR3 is TGCGCCAGCAGCCGCTGGACTAGCGGATACCTATTAGGGGAGACCCAGTACTTC.

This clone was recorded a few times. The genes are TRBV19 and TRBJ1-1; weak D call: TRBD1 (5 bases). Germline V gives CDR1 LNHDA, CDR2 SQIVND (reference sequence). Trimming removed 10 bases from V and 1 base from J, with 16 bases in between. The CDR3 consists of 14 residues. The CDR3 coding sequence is TGTGCCACTACGGCAGTTGGGGGGAACACTGAAGCTTTCTTT. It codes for CATTAVGGNTEAFF.

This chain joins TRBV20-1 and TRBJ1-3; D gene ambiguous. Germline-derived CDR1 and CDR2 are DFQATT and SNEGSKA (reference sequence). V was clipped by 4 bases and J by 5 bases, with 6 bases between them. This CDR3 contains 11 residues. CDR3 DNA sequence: TGCAGTGCTACCAGACGAAACACCATATATTTT. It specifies CSATRRNTIYF.

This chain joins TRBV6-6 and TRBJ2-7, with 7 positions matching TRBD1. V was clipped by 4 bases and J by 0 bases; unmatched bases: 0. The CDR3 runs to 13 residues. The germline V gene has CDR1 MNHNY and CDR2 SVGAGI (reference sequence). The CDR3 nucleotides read TGTGCCAGCAGTTGGGACAGCTCCTACGAGCAGTACGTC. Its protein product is CASSWDSSYEQYV.

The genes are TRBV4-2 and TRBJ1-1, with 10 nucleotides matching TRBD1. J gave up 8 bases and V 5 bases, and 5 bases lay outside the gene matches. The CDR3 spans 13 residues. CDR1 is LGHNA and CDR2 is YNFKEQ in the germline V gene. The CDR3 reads CASSWGQGTEAFF. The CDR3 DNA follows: TGTGCCAGCAGCTGGGGACAGGGGACCGAAGCTTTCTTT.

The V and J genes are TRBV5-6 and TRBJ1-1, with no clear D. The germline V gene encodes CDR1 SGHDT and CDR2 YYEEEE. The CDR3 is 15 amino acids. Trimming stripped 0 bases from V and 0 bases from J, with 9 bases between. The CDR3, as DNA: TGTGCCAGCAGCTTGGGGCCCGGGATGAACACTGAAGCTTTCTTT. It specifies CASSLGPGMNTEAFF. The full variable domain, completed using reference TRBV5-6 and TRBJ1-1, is DAGVTQSPTHLIKTRGQQVTLRCSPKSGHDTVSWYQQALGQGPQFIFQYYEEEERQRGNFPDRFSGHQFPNYSSELNVNALLLGDSALYLCASSLGPGMNTEAFFGQGTRLTVV.

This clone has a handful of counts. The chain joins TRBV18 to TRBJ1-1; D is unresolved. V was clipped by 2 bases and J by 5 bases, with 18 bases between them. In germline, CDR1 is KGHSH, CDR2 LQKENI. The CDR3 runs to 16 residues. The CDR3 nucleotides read TGTGCCAGCTCACCATCGCTGACGGGAGGGAGAACTGAAGCTTTCTTT. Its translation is CASSPSLTGGRTEAFF.

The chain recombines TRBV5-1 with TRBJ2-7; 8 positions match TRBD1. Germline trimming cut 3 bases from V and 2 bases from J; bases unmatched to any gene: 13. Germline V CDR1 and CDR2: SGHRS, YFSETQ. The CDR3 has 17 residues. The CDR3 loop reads CASSYRRTGTTPYEQYF. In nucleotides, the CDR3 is TGCGCCAGCAGCTACCGAAGGACAGGGACCACCCCCTACGAGCAGTACTTC.